The TCR beta chain under discussion was sequenced for a study of PD-1 and CTLA-4 blockade in melanoma. The protocol was immunoSEQ multiplex PCR, while the TCRdb copy is restricted to in-frame clones and leaves out a portion. The sample holds about 21,000 clones, around 88% seen once. The origin of this receptor is a human donor with melanoma. The sequences come from CD8+ T cells from peripheral blood, collected before anti-PD-1 treatment.

CDR3 residues: CASSLAGGGYEQYF. The DNA of the CDR3 is TGCGCCAGCAGCTTGGCAGGGGGCGGGTACGAGCAGTACTTC. The chain combines TRBV5-1 with TRBJ2-7; 8 nucleotides agree with TRBD1. The CDR3 loop spans 14 amino acids. Germline assignment: CDR1 SGHRS and CDR2 YFSETQ. After removal of 0 bases from V and 4 bases from J, the junction contained 3 bases not matched to a gene.